This T cell receptor beta chain came from a study of blood T cell repertoires in COVID-19. At the level of the study: The United States, Italy and Spain were the sources of the acute and convalescent COVID-19 samples. The cDNA or gDNA used as material had been derived from T cells, B-cell-depleted T cells, or PBMCs.

This clone was observed at least ten times. How the authors handled the data: Reference gene primer amplification yielded estimated nucleated cell counts. The repertoire was sequenced with immunoSEQ multiplex PCR; TCRdb's copy has only in-frame clones and lacks some. V and J calls and clone size are as listed in that table; D and trimming were resolved from the DNA. The profile shows over 300,000 clones, around 90% of them singletons. CDR3 size: 12 residues. With 5 bases clipped from V and 8 bases from J, the junction kept 3 bases outside the gene matches. Looked up from germline, CDR1 is SGHVS and CDR2 is FQNEAQ.

What was sequenced was peripheral blood. The sequence came from a man younger than 30 with active or convalescent COVID-19. The chain joins TRBV7-8 to TRBJ2-4; 7 nucleotides line up with TRBD2. The CDR3 region is CASSPGRDIQYF. The DNA of the CDR3 is TGTGCCAGCAGCCCAGGGAGGGACATTCAGTACTTC. The full variable domain, with the rest looked up from reference TRBV7-8 and TRBJ2-4, is GAGVSQSPRYKVAKRGQDVALRCDPISGHVSLFWYQQALGQGPEFLTYFQNEAQLDKSGLPSDRFFAERPEGSVSTLKIQRTQQEDSAVYLCASSPGRDIQYFGAGTRLSVL.